This TCR beta chain was captured by sequencing in a study of blood T cell repertoires in COVID-19. Study background: Samples of COVID-19 (acute and convalescent) were obtained from the United States, Italy and Spain.

With V trimmed by 4 bases and J by 5 bases, 7 bases remained unmatched. Looked up from germline, CDR1 is SGHAT and CDR2 is FQDESV (reference sequence). This CDR3 is 14 amino acids long. This table comes from immunoSEQ multiplex PCR, and its TCRdb copy is limited to in-frame clones, with some not included. The table shows 35,000 to 45,000 clones, with roughly 93% occurring only once. The sequencing input was peripheral blood. The source is a middle-aged man with active COVID-19. The chain couples TRBV11-1 to TRBJ2-5, with 7 positions matching TRBD2. CDR3 residues: CASSYGLGTETQYF. CDR3 nucleotide sequence: TGTGCCAGCAGCTACGGACTAGGGACGGAGACCCAGTACTTC.